Below are 12 T cell receptor beta chains sequenced from a single sample in a study of T cell responses to AZD1222 COVID-19 vaccine. Measured with immunoSEQ multiplex PCR; TCRdb has only the in-frame clones, and not every one. The sample records 150,000 or so clones, approximately 90% being singletons. Material: peripheral blood, obtained after recovery from COVID-19. The receptors here all came from an adult who had recovered from COVID-19.

V is TRBV29-1 and J is TRBJ1-3; D gene uncertain. The length of the CDR3 is 11 residues. Germline-derived CDR1 and CDR2 are SQVTM and ANQGSEA. V lost 7 bases and J 4 bases, leaving 8 bases between the germline ends. CDR3 nucleotides: TGCAGCGGTCACGGGGGAAACACCATATATTTT. Protein product: CSGHGGNTIYF.

The chain couples TRBV11-2 to TRBJ1-2; D ambiguous. The CDR3 has 13 amino acids. The germline gives CDR1 SGHAT, CDR2 FQNNGV. Trimming took 0 bases from V and 14 from J, leaving 16 bases between them. This CDR3 is CASSLENFGRRTF. CDR3 in DNA: TGTGCCAGCAGCTTAGAGAATTTTGGCAGGAGGACCTTC.

The rearrangement links TRBV5-1 to TRBJ2-7, with unresolved D. Germline CDR1 reads SGHRS; CDR2 reads YFSETQ. Trimming cost V 6 bases and J 0 bases, with 13 bases left between them. The CDR3 length is 14 residues. As DNA, the CDR3 is TGCGCCAGCAAAAATGAGCAGGTCTCCTACGAGCAGTACTTC. Translation gives CASKNEQVSYEQYF. The entire variable domain, with the rest obtained from reference TRBV5-1 and TRBJ2-7, is as follows: KAGVTQTPRYLIKTRGQQVTLSCSPISGHRSVSWYQQTPGQGLQFLFEYFSETQRNKGNFPGRFSGRQFSNSRSEMNVSTLELGDSALYLCASKNEQVSYEQYFGPGTRLTVT.

V usage is TRBV7-2 and J usage is TRBJ1-2, with D perhaps TRBD1 (5 bases). This CDR3 spans 13 amino acids. Germline CDR1 reads SGHTA; CDR2 reads FQGNSA. The V and J ends lost 5 bases and 8 bases respectively, with 15 bases between them. CDR3 in DNA: TGTGCCAGCAGCCCTGTATCAGGGACCGGCTACACCTTC. Amino acid sequence: CASSPVSGTGYTF.

This chain's CDR3 is CASSLPDSYEQYF. The CDR3 DNA sequence: TGTGCCAGCAGCTTACCGGACAGCTACGAGCAGTACTTC. This chain links TRBV5-5 with TRBJ2-7; weak D call: TRBD1 (6 bases). V shed 2 bases and J shed 3 bases, with 9 bases lying between them. The CDR3 extends over 13 amino acids. From germline, CDR1 is SGHKS and CDR2 YYEKEE (reference sequence).

The genes are TRBV5-4 and TRBJ2-1, with 14 bases identical to TRBD2. The V gene's germline CDR1 is SGHNT and CDR2 YYREEE (reference sequence). J was trimmed by 13 bases and V by 3 bases; bases with no gene match: 6. CDR3 size: 14 residues. The CDR3 is CASSSGTSGGHQFF. The CDR3 DNA is TGTGCCAGCAGCTCCGGGACTAGCGGGGGCCATCAGTTCTTC.

The chain recombines TRBV9 with TRBJ2-1, with 7 bases aligning to TRBD2. Germline V gene data show CDR1 as SGDLS and CDR2 as YYNGEE. CDR3 length equals 15 residues. V dropped 2 bases and J dropped 3; count of bases not matched to a gene: 5. This CDR3 is CASSVVGGIYNEQFF. In DNA form, the CDR3 reads TGTGCCAGCAGCGTTGTGGGGGGGATCTACAATGAGCAGTTCTTC. Combining the CDR3 with reference TRBV9 and TRBJ2-1 gives the whole variable domain DSGVTQTPKHLITATGQRVTLRCSPRSGDLSVYWYQQSLDQGLQFLIQYYNGEERAKGNILERFSAQQFPDLHSELNLSSLELGDSALYFCASSVVGGIYNEQFFGPGTRLTVL.

The chain links TRBV5-1 to TRBJ2-1; D perhaps matches TRBD2 (5 bases). In germline, CDR1 is SGHRS, CDR2 YFSETQ. The CDR3 sequence is 16 residues long. V was clipped by 4 bases and J by 7 bases, with 21 bases between them. CDR3 DNA sequence: TGCGCCAGCAGCCAACATAGCGCCAAGTCTTATAATGAGCAGTTCTTC. It yields the protein CASSQHSAKSYNEQFF.

The chain links TRBV24-1 to TRBJ1-4; a possible D gene is TRBD1 (6 bases). This CDR3 spans 17 amino acids. Trimming stripped 3 bases from V and 0 bases from J, with 13 bases between. Germline CDR1 KGHDR, CDR2 SFDVKD. The CDR3 loop is CATSDHPTGTTNEKLFF. In nucleotides, the CDR3 is TGTGCCACCAGTGATCACCCTACAGGGACAACTAATGAAAAACTGTTTTTT.

V is TRBV20-1 and J is TRBJ1-2; D is perhaps TRBD1 (5 bases). There are 11 residues in the CDR3. The V gene lost 5 bases and the J gene lost 10 bases, with 14 bases spanning the gap. Per germline, CDR1 DFQATT and CDR2 SNEGSKA (reference sequence). CDR3 bases: TGCAGTGCTGAACAAGACAGCTCCTACACCTTC. It yields the protein CSAEQDSSYTF.

The chain carries TRBV7-8 and TRBJ1-2; 7 nucleotides match TRBD1. Germline loops: CDR1 SGHVS, CDR2 FQNEAQ. With 5 bases clipped from V and 8 bases from J, the junction kept 11 bases outside the gene matches. CDR3 size: 14 residues. CDR3 residues: CASSPHRGEYGYTF. The DNA of the CDR3 is TGTGCCAGCAGCCCCCACAGGGGCGAATACGGCTACACCTTC.

In this sample, this clone turned up a few times. The CDR3 nucleotides read TGTGCCAGCAGCCAAGTTCAGGGCCAGAGCTCCTACGAGCAGTACTTC. As protein: CASSQVQGQSSYEQYF. This chain connects TRBV4-2 to TRBJ2-7; TRBD1 is a possible D gene (5 bases). Germline V gene sequence: CDR1 LGHNA, CDR2 YNFKEQ. Trimming shortened V by 1 base and J by 0 bases, and 13 bases separated the two germline ends. CDR3 length: 16 amino acids.